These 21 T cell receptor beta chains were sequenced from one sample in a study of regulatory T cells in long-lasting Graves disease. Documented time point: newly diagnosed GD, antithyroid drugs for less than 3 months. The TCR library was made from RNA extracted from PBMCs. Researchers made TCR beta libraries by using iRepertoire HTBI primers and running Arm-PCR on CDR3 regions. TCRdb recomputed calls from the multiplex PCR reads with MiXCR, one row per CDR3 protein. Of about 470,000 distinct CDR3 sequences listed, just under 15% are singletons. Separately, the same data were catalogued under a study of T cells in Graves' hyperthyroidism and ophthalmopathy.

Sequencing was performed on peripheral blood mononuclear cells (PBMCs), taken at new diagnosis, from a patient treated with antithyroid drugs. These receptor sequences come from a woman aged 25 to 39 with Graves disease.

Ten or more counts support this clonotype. For the CDR3, the DNA is TGTGCCAGCAGCTCGCCACCGGGACTAGCGAGTAACTACGAGCAGTACTTC. Translation: CASSSPPGLASNYEQYF. The chain joins TRBV7-9 to TRBJ2-7; 10 nucleotides match TRBD2. Trimming cost V 4 bases and J 3 bases; bases outside gene matches: 12. Germline CDR1 reads SEHNR; CDR2 reads FQNEAQ (reference sequence). This CDR3 comprises 17 residues.

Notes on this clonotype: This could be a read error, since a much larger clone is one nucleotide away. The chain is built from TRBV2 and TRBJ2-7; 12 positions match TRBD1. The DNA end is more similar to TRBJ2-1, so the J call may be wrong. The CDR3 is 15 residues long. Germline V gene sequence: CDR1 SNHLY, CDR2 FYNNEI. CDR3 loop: CASSEGQGAYSEQFF. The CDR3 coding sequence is TGTGCCAGCAGTGAGGGACAGGGGGCCTACAGTGAGCAGTTCTTC.

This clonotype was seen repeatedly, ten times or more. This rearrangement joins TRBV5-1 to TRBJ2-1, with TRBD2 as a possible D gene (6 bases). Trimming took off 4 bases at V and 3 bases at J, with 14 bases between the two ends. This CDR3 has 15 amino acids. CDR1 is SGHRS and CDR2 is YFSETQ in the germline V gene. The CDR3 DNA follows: TGCGCCAGCAGCGCAACCGGGACTGGCTACAATGAGCAGTTCTTC. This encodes CASSATGTGYNEQFF.

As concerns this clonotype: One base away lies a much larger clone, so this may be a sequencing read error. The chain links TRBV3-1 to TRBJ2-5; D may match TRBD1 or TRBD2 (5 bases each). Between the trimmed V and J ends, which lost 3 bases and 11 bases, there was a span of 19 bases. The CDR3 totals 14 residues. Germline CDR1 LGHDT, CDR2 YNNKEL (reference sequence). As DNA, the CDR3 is TGTGCCAGCAGCCAGGCCGGGACGTACAATGAGCAGTACTTC. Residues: CASSQAGTYNEQYF.

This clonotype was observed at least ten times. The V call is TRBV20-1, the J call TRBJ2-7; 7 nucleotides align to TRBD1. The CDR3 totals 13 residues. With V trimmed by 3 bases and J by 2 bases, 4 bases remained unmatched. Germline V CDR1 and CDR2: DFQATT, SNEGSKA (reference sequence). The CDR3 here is CSASGTDTYEQYF. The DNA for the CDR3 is TGCAGTGCTAGCGGGACAGACACCTACGAGCAGTACTTC.

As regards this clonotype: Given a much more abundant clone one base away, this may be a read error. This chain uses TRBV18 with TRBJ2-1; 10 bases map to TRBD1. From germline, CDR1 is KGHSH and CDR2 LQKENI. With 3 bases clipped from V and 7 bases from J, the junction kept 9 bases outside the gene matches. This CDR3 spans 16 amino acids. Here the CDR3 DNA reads TGTGCCAGCTCACCGATCGACAGGGGGCTTGCGAATGAGCAGTTCTTC. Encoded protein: CASSPIDRGLANEQFF.

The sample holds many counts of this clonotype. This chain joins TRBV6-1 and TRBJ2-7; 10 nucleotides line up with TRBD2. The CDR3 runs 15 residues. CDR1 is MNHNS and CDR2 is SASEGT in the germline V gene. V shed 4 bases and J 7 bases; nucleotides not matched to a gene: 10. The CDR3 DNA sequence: TGTGCCAGCAGTGGAAGCGGGAGGGTCGCTGATGAGCAGTACTTC. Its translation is CASSGSGRVADEQYF.

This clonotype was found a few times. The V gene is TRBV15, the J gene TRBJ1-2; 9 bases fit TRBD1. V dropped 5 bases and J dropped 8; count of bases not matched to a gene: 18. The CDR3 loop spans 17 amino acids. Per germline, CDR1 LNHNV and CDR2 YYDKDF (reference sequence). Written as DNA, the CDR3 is TGTGCCACCAGCTCGTTAAACAGGGGGCCCTCGGGAGTGGGCTACACCTTC. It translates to CATSSLNRGPSGVGYTF.

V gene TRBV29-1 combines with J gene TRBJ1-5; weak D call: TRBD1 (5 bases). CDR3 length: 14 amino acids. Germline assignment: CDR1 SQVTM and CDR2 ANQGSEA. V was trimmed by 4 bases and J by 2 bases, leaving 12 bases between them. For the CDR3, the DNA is TGCAGCGTTGGGACCGGGGGTGGCAATCAGCCCCAGCATTTT. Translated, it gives CSVGTGGGNQPQHF. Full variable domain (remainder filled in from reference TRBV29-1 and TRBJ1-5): SAVISQKPSRDICQRGTSLTIQCQVDSQVTMMFWYRQQPGQSLTLIATANQGSEATYESGFVIDKFPISRPNLTFSTLTVSNMSPEDSSIYLCSVGTGGGNQPQHFGDGTRLSIL.

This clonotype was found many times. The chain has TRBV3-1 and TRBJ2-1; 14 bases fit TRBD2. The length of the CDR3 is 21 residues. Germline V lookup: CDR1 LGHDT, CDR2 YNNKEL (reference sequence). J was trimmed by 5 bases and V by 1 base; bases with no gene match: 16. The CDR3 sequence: CASSQALVSWTSGRTNNEQFF. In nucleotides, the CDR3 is TGTGCCAGCAGCCAAGCTCTCGTCAGTTGGACTAGCGGGAGGACTAACAATGAGCAGTTCTTC.

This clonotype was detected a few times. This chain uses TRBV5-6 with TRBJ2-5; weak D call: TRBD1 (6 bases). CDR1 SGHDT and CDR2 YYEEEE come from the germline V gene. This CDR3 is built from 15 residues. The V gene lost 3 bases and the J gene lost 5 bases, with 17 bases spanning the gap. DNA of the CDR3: TGTGCCAGCAGCTCGCTAAGGTCGCAGGGGGAGACCCAGTACTTC. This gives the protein CASSSLRSQGETQYF.

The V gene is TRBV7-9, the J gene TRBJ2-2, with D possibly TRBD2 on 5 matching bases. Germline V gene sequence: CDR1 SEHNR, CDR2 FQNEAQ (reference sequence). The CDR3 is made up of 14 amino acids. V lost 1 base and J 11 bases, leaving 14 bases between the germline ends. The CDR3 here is CASSLVLRGLELFF. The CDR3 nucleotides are TGTGCCAGCAGCTTAGTGTTACGAGGACTTGAGCTGTTTTTT.

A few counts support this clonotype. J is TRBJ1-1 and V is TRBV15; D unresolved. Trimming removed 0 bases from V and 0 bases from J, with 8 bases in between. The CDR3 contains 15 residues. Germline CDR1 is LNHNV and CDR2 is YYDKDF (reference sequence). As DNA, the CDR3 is TGTGCCACCAGCAGAGATTTAGAGATGAACACTGAAGCTTTCTTT. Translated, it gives CATSRDLEMNTEAFF.

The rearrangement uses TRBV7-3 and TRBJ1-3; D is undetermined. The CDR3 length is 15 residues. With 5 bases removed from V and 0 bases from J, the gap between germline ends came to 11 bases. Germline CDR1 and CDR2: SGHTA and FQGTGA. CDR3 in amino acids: CASSLGLGSGNTIYF. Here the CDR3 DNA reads TGTGCCAGCAGCCTTGGGTTGGGCTCTGGAAACACCATATATTTT.

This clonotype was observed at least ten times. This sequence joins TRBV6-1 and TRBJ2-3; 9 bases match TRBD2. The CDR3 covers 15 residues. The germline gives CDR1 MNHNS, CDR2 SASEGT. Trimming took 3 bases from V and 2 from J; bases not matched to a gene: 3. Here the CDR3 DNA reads TGTGCCAGCAGTGAGAGACTAGCGGTCACAGATACGCAGTATTTT. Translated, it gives CASSERLAVTDTQYF.

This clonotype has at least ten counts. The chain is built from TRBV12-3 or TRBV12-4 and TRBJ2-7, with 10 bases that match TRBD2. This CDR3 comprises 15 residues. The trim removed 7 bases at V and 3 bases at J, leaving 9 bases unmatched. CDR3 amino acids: CASTPQRTSGYEQYF. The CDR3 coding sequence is TGTGCCAGCACCCCACAAAGGACTAGCGGCTACGAGCAGTACTTC.

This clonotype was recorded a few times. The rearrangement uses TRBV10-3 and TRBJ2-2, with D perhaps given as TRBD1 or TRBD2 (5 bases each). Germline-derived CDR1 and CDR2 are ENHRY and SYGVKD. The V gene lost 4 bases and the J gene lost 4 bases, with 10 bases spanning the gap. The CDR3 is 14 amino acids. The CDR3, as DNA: TGTGCCATCAGTGCGGCGAGGGGCACCGGGGAGCTGTTTTTT. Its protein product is CAISAARGTGELFF.

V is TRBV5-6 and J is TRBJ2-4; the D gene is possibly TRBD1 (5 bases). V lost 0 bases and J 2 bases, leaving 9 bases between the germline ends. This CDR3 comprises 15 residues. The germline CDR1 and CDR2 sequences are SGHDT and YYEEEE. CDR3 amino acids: CASSLDDSSKNIQYF. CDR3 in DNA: TGTGCCAGCAGCTTGGATGACAGCTCCAAAAACATTCAGTACTTC.

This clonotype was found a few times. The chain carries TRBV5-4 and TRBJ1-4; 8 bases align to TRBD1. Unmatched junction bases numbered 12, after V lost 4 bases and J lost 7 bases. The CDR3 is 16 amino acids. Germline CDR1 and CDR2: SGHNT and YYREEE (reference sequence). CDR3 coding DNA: TGTGCCAGCAGCGCCGGTGGGGCCCAGGGGGCTGAAAAACTGTTTTTT. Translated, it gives CASSAGGAQGAEKLFF.

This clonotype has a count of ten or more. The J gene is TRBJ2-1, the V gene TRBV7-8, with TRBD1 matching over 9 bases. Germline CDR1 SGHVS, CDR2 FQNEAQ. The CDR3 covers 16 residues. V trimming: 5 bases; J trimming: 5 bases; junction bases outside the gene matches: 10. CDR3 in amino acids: CASSQMGQGIDNEQFF. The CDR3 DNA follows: TGTGCCAGCAGCCAAATGGGACAGGGAATCGACAATGAGCAGTTCTTC.

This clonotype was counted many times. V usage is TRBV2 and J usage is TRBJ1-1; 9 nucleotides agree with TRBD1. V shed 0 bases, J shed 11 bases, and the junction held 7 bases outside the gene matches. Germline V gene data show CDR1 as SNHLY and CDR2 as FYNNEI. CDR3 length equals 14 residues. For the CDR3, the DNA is TGTGCCAGCAGTGAAGCAGGGGGACAGGGTAGGGCTTTCTTT. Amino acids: CASSEAGGQGRAFF.